What follows are 10 T cell receptor beta chains derived from one specimen sequenced in a study of human versus mouse CDR3 diversity and MHC coevolution. Here immunoSEQ multiplex PCR was the method, and the copy in TCRdb shows in-frame clones only, minus some. The data show about 77,000 clones, about 90% seen once. What was sequenced was naive CD4+ T cells from blood. Subset specified: CD45RO-negative CD62L-positive naive CD4 T cells. The receptors come from a person between 25 and 70 years old in good health.

The chain links TRBV2 to TRBJ1-6; the D gene is possibly TRBD1 (6 bases). Trimming left V 6 bases short and J 7 bases short, with 16 bases between. The germline V gene has CDR1 SNHLY and CDR2 FYNNEI. The CDR3 consists of 15 residues. In nucleotides, the CDR3 is TGTGCCAGCAGCCCAGGGGCAGGGTGGAATTCACCCCTCCACTTT. Amino acids: CASSPGAGWNSPLHF.

The chain carries TRBV5-8 and TRBJ1-3, with 9 positions matching TRBD1. Germline V gene sequence: CDR1 SGHTS, CDR2 YDEGEE. The CDR3 has 15 amino acids. V was clipped by 0 bases and J by 4 bases; unmatched bases: 2. The CDR3 nucleotides read TGTGCCAGCAGCTTGGGGACAGGGGCCGGAAACACCATATATTTT. It specifies CASSLGTGAGNTIYF.

The V and J genes are TRBV6-6 and TRBJ1-5, with a tentative D call TRBD1 (6 bases). Looked up from germline, CDR1 is MNHNY and CDR2 is SVGAGI (reference sequence). Trimming left V 6 bases short and J 16 bases short, with 19 bases between. This CDR3 has 12 amino acids. The CDR3 spells CASSQGTQPLHF. In nucleotides, the CDR3 is TGTGCCAGCAGCCAGGGGACACAGCCTCTCCATTTT.

The CDR3 is CASSLDRGPGGMFF. CDR3 nucleotides: TGTGCCAGCAGTTTAGATAGGGGACCAGGGGGGATGTTTTTT. This chain links TRBV27 with TRBJ1-4, with 7 nucleotides matching TRBD1. The ends lost 2 bases at V and 15 bases at J; junction bases unmatched: 12. Germline CDR1 MNHEY, CDR2 SMNVEV (reference sequence). The CDR3 is made up of 14 amino acids.

V and J are TRBV6-1 and TRBJ1-1; no firm D call. Germline V CDR1 and CDR2: MNHNS, SASEGT. This CDR3 has 14 amino acids. V was shortened by 4 bases and J by 1 base, with 10 bases between the two germline ends. The CDR3 protein is CASSASPGNTEAFF. For the CDR3, the DNA is TGTGCCAGCAGTGCTAGCCCGGGGAACACTGAAGCTTTCTTT.

The rearrangement uses TRBV11-2 and TRBJ2-3, with 10 bases that match TRBD2. The CDR3 has 15 residues. The J segment lost 7 bases and the V segment lost 1 base, leaving 5 bases of the junction unmatched. Per germline, CDR1 SGHAT and CDR2 FQNNGV. In DNA, the CDR3 is TGTGCCAGCAGCTTAGGAGCGGGGGGGCTATATACGCAGTATTTT. This translates into CASSLGAGGLYTQYF.

This clone has more than one count but fewer than ten. The rearrangement links TRBV19 to TRBJ1-4, with 7 nucleotides matching TRBD1. Germline V gene data show CDR1 as LNHDA and CDR2 as SQIVND (reference sequence). This CDR3 is built from 14 residues. V lost 6 bases and J lost 5; bases outside the gene matches: 6. The CDR3 sequence is CASRSGQINEKLFF. The CDR3 region has the DNA TGTGCCAGTAGATCGGGACAGATAAATGAAAAACTGTTTTTT. Full variable domain (missing parts from reference TRBV19 and TRBJ1-4): DGGITQSPKYLFRKEGQNVTLSCEQNLNHDAMYWYRQDPGQGLRLIYYSQIVNDFQKGDIAEGYSVSREKKESFPLTVTSAQKNPTAFYLCASRSGQINEKLFFGSGTQLSVL.

The chain links TRBV6-5 to TRBJ2-5; TRBD1 matches 9 bases. The last part of the DNA fits TRBJ2-7 better; the J call may be wrong. The germline V gene encodes CDR1 MNHEY and CDR2 SVGAGI. The CDR3 consists of 15 residues. The CDR3 loop is CASSYGTGLNYEQYF. In nucleotides, the CDR3 is TGTGCCAGCAGTTACGGGACAGGGTTAAACTACGAGCAGTACTTC.

This chain connects TRBV15 to TRBJ1-5; tentative D call: TRBD1 (5 bases). V was clipped by 3 bases and J by 7 bases, with 19 bases between them. The CDR3 runs to 16 residues. From germline, CDR1 is LNHNV and CDR2 YYDKDF (reference sequence). Here the CDR3 DNA reads TGTGCCACCAGCAGCGTGAACAGGACAAGAGTACAGCCCCAGCATTTT. This encodes CATSSVNRTRVQPQHF.

The chain uses TRBV28 and TRBJ1-2, with TRBD1 identical over 8 bases. Trimming cost V 8 bases and J 5 bases; bases outside gene matches: 7. CDR1 is MDHEN, CDR2 SYDVKM, per germline. This CDR3 spans 13 amino acids. The DNA for the CDR3 is TGTGCCAGCGTGGGACAGGTCTTTTATGGCTACACCTTC. Translation: CASVGQVFYGYTF.